The present TCR beta chain was sequenced within a study of blood T cell repertoires in COVID-19 (dated by TCRdb to 2018 to 2020). Study-level background: Collaborator samples came from the United States, Italy and Spain and covered acute and convalescent phases of COVID-19. The prospective study material was composed of cDNA or gDNA derived from T cells, B-cell-depleted T cells, or PBMCs. The dataset comprised deeply sampled blood TCRbeta repertoires from subjects exposed to, actively infected with, or recovered from COVID-19. The repertoires were released in a freely available public database intended as a resource for research on the immune response to SARS-CoV-2. Samples came from the ongoing ImmuneRACE study (first 160 participants) plus 1,254 subjects from 6 global collaborators. The sample metadata nearly always contained a de-identified subject ID, COVID-19 status, age in years and sex. Where available, HLA class I and class II types were obtained from metadata supplied by the sample provider rather than from assay-based typing.

A note on this clone: The clone's antigen remains unknown. Qualities for individual bases were not recorded, and no much larger clone is one base off. Different DNA sequences within this sample yield the same CDR3.

Overall study outcomes, separate from this receptor: Clinical and demographic metadata were provided uncurated, with the amount varying by source and participant.

TCRbeta CDR3 regions were amplified from genomic DNA using the immunoSEQ Assay, a bias-controlled multiplex PCR. In the authors' own workflow: The number of nucleated cells in each sample was estimated by amplification of reference gene primers within the assay. To quantify the absolute abundance of each unique TCRbeta CDR3 rearrangement, sequence reads were collapsed and filtered. For each sample, productive Simpson clonality was calculated by taking the square root of Simpson's diversity index across productive rearrangements. Here the immuneACCESS table is served through TCRdb, limited to in-frame sequences with V and J called. Missing clones are a known gap in these copies; in checked studies unresolved V genes cover under half, and the rest lacks a known reason. That table furnishes V, J and clone size, whereas the DNA furnished D and trimming. The sample table lists around 430,000 clones, around 89% of them with a count of one. The ten largest clones take up 10% to 15% of the sample.

One collaborating source in Seattle enrolled patients during active infection and followed them longitudinally through the course of disease. Whole blood was collected in K2EDTA tubes by collaborating institutions according to the institutions' own protocols. For TCRbeta analysis, collaborator samples were shipped as frozen whole blood, as isolated PBMCs, or as DNA extracted from either sample type. The junction carries 9 bases between V and J, which are trimmed by 6 bases and 4 bases respectively. CDR1 and CDR2, looked up from the germline V gene, are MNHEY and SVGAGI. The CDR3 runs 12 residues from the cysteine to the phenylalanine. Just CDR3 DNA is preserved here, 36 bases in frame from base 1.

This sequence originates from a woman aged 45 to 65 with COVID-19, enrolled during active disease. The rearrangement combines TRBV6-5 with TRBJ1-1; TRBD1 is perhaps the D gene, given 6 matching bases. The sample taken for sequencing was peripheral blood. This receptor carries the CDR3 CASRTGGTEAFF. The DNA sequence is TGTGCCAGCAGGACAGGAGGCACTGAAGCTTTCTTT.